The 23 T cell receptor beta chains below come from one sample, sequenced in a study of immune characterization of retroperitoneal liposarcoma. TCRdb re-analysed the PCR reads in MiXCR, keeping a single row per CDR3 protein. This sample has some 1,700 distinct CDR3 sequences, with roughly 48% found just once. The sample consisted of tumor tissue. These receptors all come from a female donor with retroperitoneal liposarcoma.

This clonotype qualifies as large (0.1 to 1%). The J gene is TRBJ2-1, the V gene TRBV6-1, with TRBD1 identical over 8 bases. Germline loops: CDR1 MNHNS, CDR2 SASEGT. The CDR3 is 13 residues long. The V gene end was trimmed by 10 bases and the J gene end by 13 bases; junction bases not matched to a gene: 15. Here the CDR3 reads CATDRTGKETQFF. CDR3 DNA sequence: TGTGCCACCGACCGGACAGGGAAAGAGACCCAGTTCTTC.

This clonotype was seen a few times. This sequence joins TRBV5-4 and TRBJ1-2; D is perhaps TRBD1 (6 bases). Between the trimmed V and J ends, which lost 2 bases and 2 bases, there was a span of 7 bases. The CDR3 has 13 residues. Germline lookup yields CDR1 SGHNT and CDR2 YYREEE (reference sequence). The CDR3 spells CASSFDRNYGYTF. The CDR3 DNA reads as TGTGCCAGCAGCTTCGACAGGAACTATGGCTACACCTTC.

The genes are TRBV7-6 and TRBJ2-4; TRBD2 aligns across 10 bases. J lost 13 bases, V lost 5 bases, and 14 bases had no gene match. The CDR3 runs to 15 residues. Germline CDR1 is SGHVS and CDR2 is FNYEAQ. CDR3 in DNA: TGTGCCAGCAGCCCTCGGACTAGCGGCAACATTGAGCAGTACTTC. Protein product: CASSPRTSGNIEQYF.

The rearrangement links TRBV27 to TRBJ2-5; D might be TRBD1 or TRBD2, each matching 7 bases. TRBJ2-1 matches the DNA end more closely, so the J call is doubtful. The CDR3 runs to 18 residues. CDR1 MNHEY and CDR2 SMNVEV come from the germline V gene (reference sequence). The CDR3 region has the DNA TGTGCCAGCAGAGTACAGGGGAGGGTCCAGGGCCAGAACAATGAGCAGTTCTTC. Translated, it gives CASRVQGRVQGQNNEQFF.

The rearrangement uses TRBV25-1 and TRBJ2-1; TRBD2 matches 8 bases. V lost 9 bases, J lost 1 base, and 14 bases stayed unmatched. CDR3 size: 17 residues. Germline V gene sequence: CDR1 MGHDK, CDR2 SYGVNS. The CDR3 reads CASRPSPGGQSYNEQFF. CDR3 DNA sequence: TGTGCCAGTCGCCCCAGTCCGGGAGGGCAATCCTACAATGAGCAGTTCTTC.

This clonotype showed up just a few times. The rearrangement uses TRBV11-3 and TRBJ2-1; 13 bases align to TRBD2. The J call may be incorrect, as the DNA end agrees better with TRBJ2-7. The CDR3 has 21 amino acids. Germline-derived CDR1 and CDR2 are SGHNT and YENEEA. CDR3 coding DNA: TGTGCCAGCAGCGGACCACTAGCGGGAGGGCCTCAGGGAAAACCGAGGTACGAGCAGTACTTC. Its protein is CASSGPLAGGPQGKPRYEQYF.

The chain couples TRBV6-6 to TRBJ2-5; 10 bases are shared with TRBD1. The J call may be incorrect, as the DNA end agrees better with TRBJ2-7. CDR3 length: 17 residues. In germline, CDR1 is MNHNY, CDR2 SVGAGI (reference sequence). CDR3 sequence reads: CASSYSNYGTGAYEQYF. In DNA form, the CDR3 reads TGTGCCAGCAGTTACTCGAATTACGGGACAGGGGCATACGAGCAGTACTTC.

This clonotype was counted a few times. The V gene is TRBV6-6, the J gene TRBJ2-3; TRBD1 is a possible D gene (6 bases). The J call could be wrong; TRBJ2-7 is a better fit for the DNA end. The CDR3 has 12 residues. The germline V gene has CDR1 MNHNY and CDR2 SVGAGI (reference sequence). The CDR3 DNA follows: TGTGCCAGCAGCCTTACAGGGTACGAGCAGTACTTC. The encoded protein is CASSLTGYEQYF.

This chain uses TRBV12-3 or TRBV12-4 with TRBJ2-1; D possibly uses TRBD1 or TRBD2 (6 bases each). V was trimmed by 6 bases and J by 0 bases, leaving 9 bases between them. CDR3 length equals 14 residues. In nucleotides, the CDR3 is TGTGCCAGCAGAGGGGGGAGCTCCTACAATGAGCAGTTCTTC. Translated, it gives CASRGGSSYNEQFF.

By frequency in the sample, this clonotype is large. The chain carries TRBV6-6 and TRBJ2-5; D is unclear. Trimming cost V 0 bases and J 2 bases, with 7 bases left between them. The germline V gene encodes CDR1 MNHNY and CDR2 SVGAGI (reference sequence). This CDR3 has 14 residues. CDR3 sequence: CASSYSRRQETQYF. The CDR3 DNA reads TGTGCCAGCAGTTACTCCCGCAGGCAAGAGACCCAGTACTTC.

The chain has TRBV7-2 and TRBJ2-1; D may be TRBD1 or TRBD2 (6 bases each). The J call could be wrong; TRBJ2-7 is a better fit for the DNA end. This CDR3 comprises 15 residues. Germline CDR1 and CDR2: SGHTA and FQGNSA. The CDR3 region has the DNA TGTGCCAGCAGCTTAGACGGGGGCCTGTACAATGAGCAGTACTTC. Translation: CASSLDGGLYNEQYF.

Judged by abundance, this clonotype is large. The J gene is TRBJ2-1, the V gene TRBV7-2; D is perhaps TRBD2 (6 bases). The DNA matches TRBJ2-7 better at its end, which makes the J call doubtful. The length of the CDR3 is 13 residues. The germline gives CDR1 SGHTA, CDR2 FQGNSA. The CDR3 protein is CASSLDGGYEQYF. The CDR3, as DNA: TGTGCCAGCAGCCTCGACGGGGGCTACGAGCAGTACTTC.

The CDR3 region has the DNA TGTGCCAGCAGTGAATCGAAAGGCTATGAGCAGTTCTTC. Protein sequence: CASSESKGYEQFF. The chain has TRBV25-1 and TRBJ2-1; D is ambiguous. The CDR3 consists of 13 residues. The V gene's germline CDR1 is MGHDK and CDR2 SYGVNS. V was clipped by 1 base and J by 8 bases, with 9 bases between them.

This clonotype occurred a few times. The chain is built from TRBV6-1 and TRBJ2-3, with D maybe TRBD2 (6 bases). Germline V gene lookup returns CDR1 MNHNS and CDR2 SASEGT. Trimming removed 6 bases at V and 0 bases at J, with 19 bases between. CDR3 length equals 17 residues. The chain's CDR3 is CASSPFSGGSSTDTQYF. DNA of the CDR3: TGTGCCAGCAGCCCTTTTAGCGGAGGGTCTAGCACAGATACGCAGTATTTT.

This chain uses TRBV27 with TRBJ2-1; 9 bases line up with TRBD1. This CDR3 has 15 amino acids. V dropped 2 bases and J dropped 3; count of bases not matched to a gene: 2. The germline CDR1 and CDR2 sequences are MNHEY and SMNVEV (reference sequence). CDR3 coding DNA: TGTGCCAGCAGTTTACAGACAGGGGGCTACAATGAGCAGTTCTTC. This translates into CASSLQTGGYNEQFF.

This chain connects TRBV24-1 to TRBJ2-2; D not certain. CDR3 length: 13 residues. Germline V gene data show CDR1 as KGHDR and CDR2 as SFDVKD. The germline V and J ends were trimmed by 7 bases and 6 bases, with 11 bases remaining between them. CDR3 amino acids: CATSALGPGELFF. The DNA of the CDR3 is TGTGCCACCAGCGCCCTAGGACCCGGGGAGCTGTTTTTT.

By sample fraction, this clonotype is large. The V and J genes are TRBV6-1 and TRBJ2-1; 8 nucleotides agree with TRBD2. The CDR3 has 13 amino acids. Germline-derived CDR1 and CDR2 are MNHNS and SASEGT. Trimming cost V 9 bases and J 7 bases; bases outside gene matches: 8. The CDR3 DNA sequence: TGTGCCAGTCGAGCGGGAGTCATAAATGAGCAGTTCTTC. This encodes CASRAGVINEQFF.

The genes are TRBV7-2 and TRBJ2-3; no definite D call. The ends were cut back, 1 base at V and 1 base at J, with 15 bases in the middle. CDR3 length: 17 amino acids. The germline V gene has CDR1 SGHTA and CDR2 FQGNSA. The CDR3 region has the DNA TGTGCCAGCAGCTTAGTAGTGTCGCAGACCCGCACAGATACGCAGTATTTT. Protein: CASSLVVSQTRTDTQYF.

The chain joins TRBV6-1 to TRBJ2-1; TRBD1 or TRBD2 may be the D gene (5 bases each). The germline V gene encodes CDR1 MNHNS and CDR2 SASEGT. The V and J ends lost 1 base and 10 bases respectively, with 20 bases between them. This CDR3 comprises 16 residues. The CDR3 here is CASSEEGPGSSYEQFF. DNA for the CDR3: TGTGCCAGCAGTGAAGAGGGGCCAGGGAGCTCCTACGAGCAGTTCTTC.

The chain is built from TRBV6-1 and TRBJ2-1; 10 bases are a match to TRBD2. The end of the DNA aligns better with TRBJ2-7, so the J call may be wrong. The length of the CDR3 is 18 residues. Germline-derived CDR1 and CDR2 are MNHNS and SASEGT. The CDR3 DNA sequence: TGTGCCAGCAGTGCGGCTAGCGGGGGTCTTAGCTCCTACAATGAGCAGTACTTC. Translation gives CASSAASGGLSSYNEQYF.

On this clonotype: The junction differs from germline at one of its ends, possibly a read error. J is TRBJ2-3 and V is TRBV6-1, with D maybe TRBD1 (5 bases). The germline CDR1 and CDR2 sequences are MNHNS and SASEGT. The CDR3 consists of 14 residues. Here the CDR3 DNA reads TGTGCCAGCAGTGTTTCATGGGGCCAAGAGACCCAGTTCTTT. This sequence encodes CASSVSWGQETQFF.

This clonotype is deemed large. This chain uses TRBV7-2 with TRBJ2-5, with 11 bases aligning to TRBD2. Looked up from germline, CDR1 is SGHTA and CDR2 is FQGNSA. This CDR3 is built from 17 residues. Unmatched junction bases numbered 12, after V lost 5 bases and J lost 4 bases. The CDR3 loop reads CASSDVAGGLQGETQYF. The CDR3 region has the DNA TGTGCCAGCAGCGACGTAGCGGGAGGGCTTCAAGGAGAGACCCAGTACTTC.

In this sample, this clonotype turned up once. The DNA of the CDR3 is TGTGCCAGCAGAGGCGTTGATGAGCAGTTCTTC. Translation: CASRGVDEQFF. V gene TRBV12-3 or TRBV12-4 combines with J gene TRBJ2-1; no firm D call. Trimming left V 6 bases short and J 8 bases short, with 8 bases between. This CDR3 contains 11 residues.